The rows below give T cell receptor beta chains drawn from one sample of a study of blood T cell repertoires in COVID-19. Measured with immunoSEQ multiplex PCR; TCRdb has only the in-frame clones, and not every one. The table includes 26,000 or so clones, about 80% detected once. Sequencing used peripheral blood. The receptors originated from a man between 65 and 80 years old with acute or convalescent COVID-19. CDR3s include the opening cysteine and the closing phenylalanine or tryptophan. The D gene is left open where the match is weak. Clone size, where shown, is once, few, many, or a class for clones that have expanded.

NA	TRBV5-1	TRBJ2-7	NA	CASSLAAGAYEQYF	TGCGCCAGCAGCTTGGCCGCAGGGGCGTACGAGCAGTACTTC
NA	TRBV19	TRBJ1-1	NA	CASSRGPSLNTEAFF	TGTGCCAGTTCCAGGGGTCCCAGTTTGAACACTGAAGCTTTCTTT
once	TRBV27	TRBJ1-1	NA	CASGRTENPEAFF	TGTGCCAGCGGGCGGACAGAGAACCCTGAAGCTTTCTTT
many	TRBV6-2/TRBV6-3	TRBJ2-7	TRBD1	CASSYADRGQYF	TGTGCCAGCAGTTACGCCGACAGGGGACAGTACTTC
NA	TRBV25-1	TRBJ2-7	TRBD2	CASSWAGQGGIEQYF	TGTGCCAGCAGCTGGGCGGGGCAGGGAGGGATCGAGCAGTACTTC
once	TRBV5-5	TRBJ1-3	NA	CASSPGSNPGDTIYF	TGTGCCAGCAGCCCCGGGTCCAATCCAGGGGACACCATATATTTT
NA	TRBV13	TRBJ2-2	NA	CASSLVPDSRNTGELFF	TGTGCCAGCAGCTTAGTTCCGGACTCGAGAAACACCGGGGAGCTGTTTTTT
NA	TRBV6-2/TRBV6-3	TRBJ2-1	TRBD2	CASSYPSFGTSVDEQFF	TGTGCCAGCAGTTACCCGTCTTTTGGGACTAGCGTCGATGAGCAGTTCTTC
NA	TRBV24-1	TRBJ1-4	NA	CATRLYLLNSPQKLFF	TGTGCCACCAGATTATACCTACTCAACTCACCTCAAAAACTGTTTTTT
NA	TRBV2	TRBJ1-1	NA	CASSDGNRLSMNTEAFF	TGTGCCAGCAGTGATGGGAACAGGCTCTCGATGAACACTGAAGCTTTCTTT
NA	TRBV10-3	TRBJ2-3	NA	CAIRSRTFSTQYF	TGTGCCATCAGAAGTCGGACATTTTCTACGCAGTATTTT
NA	TRBV2	TRBJ1-2	TRBD1	CASSAGTGGLGYGYTF	TGTGCCAGCAGTGCCGGGACAGGGGGCTTAGGCTATGGCTACACCTTC
once	TRBV5-1	TRBJ2-5	TRBD2	CASSFRAGEEETQYF	TGCGCCAGCAGCTTTAGAGCGGGGGAAGAAGAGACCCAGTACTTC
NA	TRBV4-3	TRBJ2-7	NA	CASSQDPRLGSREQYF	TGCGCCAGCAGCCAAGACCCGAGACTAGGAAGTCGCGAGCAGTACTTC
NA	TRBV5-1	TRBJ2-3	TRBD2	CASSRSGGSSSTDTQYF	TGCGCCAGCAGCCGAAGCGGGGGATCTTCGAGCACAGATACGCAGTATTTT
NA	TRBV5-4	TRBJ1-6	NA	CASSPGLSDFSPLHF	TGTGCCAGCAGCCCGGGACTTAGTGATTTCTCACCCCTCCACTTT
NA	TRBV7-9	TRBJ1-6	TRBD1	CASSPSGTGSRLHF	TGTGCCAGCAGCCCATCCGGGACAGGGTCTCGCCTCCACTTT
NA	TRBV19	TRBJ1-5	NA	CASRAPGQSQPQHF	TGTGCCAGTAGGGCCCCGGGACAAAGTCAGCCCCAGCATTTT
NA	TRBV4-2	TRBJ2-1	TRBD1	CASSQQGQGAGEQFF	TGTGCCAGCAGCCAACAGGGACAGGGGGCCGGTGAGCAGTTCTTC
NA	TRBV5-4	TRBJ1-6	NA	CASSLPTGVNRNSPLHF	TGTGCCAGCAGCTTGCCTACGGGGGTAAATCGGAATTCACCCCTCCACTTT
NA	TRBV6-2/TRBV6-3	TRBJ2-7	TRBD2	CASSYAGGGVQYF	TGTGCCAGCAGTTACGCGGGAGGTGGGGTGCAGTACTTC
NA	TRBV28	TRBJ2-3	TRBD2	CASSGLAGGHEDTQYF	TGTGCCAGCTCGGGACTAGCGGGAGGGCATGAAGATACGCAGTATTTT
NA	TRBV3-1/TRBV3-2	TRBJ1-5	NA	CASPGTNSNQPQHF	TGTGCCAGCCCCGGGACAAATAGCAATCAGCCCCAGCATTTT
few	TRBV12-3/TRBV12-4	TRBJ2-3	NA	CASRPPGLRDQYF	TGTGCCAGCAGACCTCCGGGACTCCGTGATCAGTATTTT
NA	TRBV2	TRBJ2-1	NA	CASRTRGGISNEQFF	TGTGCCAGCAGGACCAGGGGCGGAATAAGCAATGAGCAGTTCTTC
NA	TRBV7-2	TRBJ2-1	NA	CASSLDSALEQFF	TGTGCCAGCAGCTTAGATAGCGCCCTCGAGCAGTTCTTC
NA	TRBV19	TRBJ2-3	NA	CASSSGSTDTQYF	TGTGCCAGTAGTTCGGGGAGCACAGATACGCAGTATTTT
NA	TRBV2	TRBJ1-5	NA	CATRMGMGRNQPQHF	TGTGCCACTCGAATGGGTATGGGCCGCAATCAGCCCCAGCATTTT
few	TRBV29-1	TRBJ2-5	TRBD1	CSTGQGEETQYF	TGCAGCACGGGACAGGGCGAAGAGACCCAGTACTTC
few	TRBV4-1	TRBJ1-1	NA	CASSQDRGHPNTEAFF	TGCGCCAGCAGCCAAGATAGGGGACACCCGAACACTGAAGCTTTCTTT
NA	TRBV28	TRBJ2-3	TRBD1	CASSDPDRGRDTQYF	TGTGCCAGCAGCGATCCCGACAGGGGGCGAGATACGCAGTATTTT
NA	TRBV19	TRBJ2-3	NA	CASSWATSPDTQYF	TGTGCCAGTAGTTGGGCTACTAGCCCAGATACGCAGTATTTT
NA	TRBV6-5	TRBJ1-5	TRBD1	CASSSTGGNQPQHF	TGTGCCAGCAGTTCGACAGGGGGCAATCAGCCCCAGCATTTT
once	TRBV7-3	TRBJ2-3	TRBD2	CASSLAGGVDTQYF	TGTGCCAGCAGCTTGGCGGGAGGTGTGGATACGCAGTATTTT
NA	TRBV5-6	TRBJ2-3	NA	CASSFGVLTDTQYF	TGTGCCAGCAGCTTCGGGGTCCTCACAGATACGCAGTATTTT
NA	TRBV28	TRBJ2-1	TRBD1	CASVRQGSYNEQFF	TGTGCCAGCGTAAGACAGGGATCCTACAATGAGCAGTTCTTC
NA	TRBV4-1	TRBJ1-2	TRBD1	CASSHEGTGVNDGYTF	TGCGCCAGCAGCCACGAAGGGACAGGGGTTAATGATGGCTACACCTTC
NA	TRBV7-7	TRBJ2-1	TRBD2	CASSLLAGGSNEQFF	TGTGCCAGCAGCCTACTAGCGGGAGGAAGTAATGAGCAGTTCTTC
once	TRBV6-2/TRBV6-3	TRBJ1-1	TRBD1	CASSDRADQQAFF	TGTGCCAGCAGTGACAGGGCCGACCAACAAGCTTTCTTT
few	TRBV7-2	TRBJ2-2	TRBD2	CASPGGRATGELFF	TGTGCCAGCCCCGGGGGGAGGGCCACCGGGGAGCTGTTTTTT
once	TRBV28	TRBJ1-5	NA	CASRPYSNQPQHF	TGTGCCAGCAGGCCCTATAGCAATCAGCCCCAGCATTTT
few	TRBV27	TRBJ1-2	TRBD1	CASSLGQGYYGYTF	TGTGCCAGCAGTTTAGGACAGGGGTACTATGGCTACACCTTC
NA	TRBV28	TRBJ2-7	TRBD1	CASSLKFLRDRSPYEQYF	TGTGCCAGCAGTCTCAAATTCCTCCGGGACAGGAGCCCCTACGAGCAGTACTTC
once	TRBV3-1/TRBV3-2	TRBJ2-6	TRBD2	CASSSRLAGGPGANVLTF	TGTGCCAGCAGCTCCAGACTAGCGGGAGGGCCAGGGGCCAACGTCCTGACTTTC
NA	TRBV6-6	TRBJ2-7	TRBD1	CASSPTGQGPLSPTSSWYEQYF	TGTGCCAGCAGTCCTACCGGACAGGGCCCTTTATCTCCTACGAGCAGTTGGTACGAGCAGTACTTC
once	TRBV19	TRBJ2-5	TRBD1	CASGSLRGRGETQYF	TGTGCCAGTGGTTCTCTGAGGGGGCGTGGAGAGACCCAGTACTTC
many	TRBV6-5	TRBJ1-2	NA	CASSYSSQFYGYTF	TGTGCCAGCAGTTACTCGTCCCAGTTTTATGGCTACACCTTC
NA	TRBV18	TRBJ2-2	TRBD2	CASSPPGLAGAPGTGELFF	TGTGCCAGCTCACCACCGGGACTAGCGGGAGCACCGGGCACCGGGGAGCTGTTTTTT